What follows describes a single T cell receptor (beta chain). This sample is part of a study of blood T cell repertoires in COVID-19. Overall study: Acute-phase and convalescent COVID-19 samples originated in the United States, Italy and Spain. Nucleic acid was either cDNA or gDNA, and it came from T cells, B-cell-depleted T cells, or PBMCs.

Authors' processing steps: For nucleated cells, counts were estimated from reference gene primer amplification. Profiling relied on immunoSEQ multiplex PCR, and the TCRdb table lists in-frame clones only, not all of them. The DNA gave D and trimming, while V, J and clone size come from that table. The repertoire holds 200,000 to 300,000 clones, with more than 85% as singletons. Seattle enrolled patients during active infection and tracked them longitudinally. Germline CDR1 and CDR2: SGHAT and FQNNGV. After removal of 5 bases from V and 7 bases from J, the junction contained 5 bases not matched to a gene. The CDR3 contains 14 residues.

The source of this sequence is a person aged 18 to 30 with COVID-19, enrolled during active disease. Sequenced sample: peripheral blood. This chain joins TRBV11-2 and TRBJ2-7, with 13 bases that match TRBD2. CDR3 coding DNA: TGTGCCAGCAGCCCACTAGCGGGAGGGGGAGAGCAGTACTTC. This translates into CASSPLAGGGEQYF.